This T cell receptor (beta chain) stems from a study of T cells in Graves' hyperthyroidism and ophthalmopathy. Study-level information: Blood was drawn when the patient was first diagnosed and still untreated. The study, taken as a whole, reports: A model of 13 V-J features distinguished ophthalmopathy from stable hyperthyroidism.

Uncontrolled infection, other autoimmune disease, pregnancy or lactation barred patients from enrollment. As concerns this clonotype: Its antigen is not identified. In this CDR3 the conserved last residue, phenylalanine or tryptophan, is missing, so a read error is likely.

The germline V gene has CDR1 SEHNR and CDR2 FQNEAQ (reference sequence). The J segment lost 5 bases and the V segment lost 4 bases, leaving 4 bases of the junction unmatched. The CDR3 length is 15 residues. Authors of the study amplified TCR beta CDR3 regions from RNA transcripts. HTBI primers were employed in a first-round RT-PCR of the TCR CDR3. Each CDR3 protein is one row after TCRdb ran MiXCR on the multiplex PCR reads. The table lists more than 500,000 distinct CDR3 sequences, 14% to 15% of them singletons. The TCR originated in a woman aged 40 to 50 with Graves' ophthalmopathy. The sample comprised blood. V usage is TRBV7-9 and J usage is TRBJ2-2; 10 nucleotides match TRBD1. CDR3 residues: CASSYRTGGTGELFS. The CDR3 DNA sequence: TGTGCCAGCAGCTACCGGACAGGGGGTACCGGGGAGCTGTTTTCT.